What follows are 5 T cell receptor beta chains derived from one specimen sequenced in a study of blood T cell repertoires in COVID-19. Using immunoSEQ multiplex PCR, the repertoire was profiled, and TCRdb retains in-frame clones only, with some absent. The table lists roughly 100,000 clones, 80% to 85% of them singletons, with roughly 2% in the top ten. The specimen was peripheral blood. These receptors were collected from a man between 65 and 80 years old with active or convalescent COVID-19.

This chain uses TRBV6-6 with TRBJ1-5; 8 nucleotides align to TRBD1. Germline assignment: CDR1 MNHNY and CDR2 SVGAGI (reference sequence). The CDR3 sequence is 18 residues long. Trimming removed 5 bases from V and 7 bases from J; junction bases left unmatched: 19. The CDR3 loop is CASSPTSSAGGSRQPQHF. As DNA, the CDR3 is TGTGCCAGCAGTCCGACTTCGTCCGCAGGGGGCTCAAGGCAGCCCCAGCATTTT.

This chain joins TRBV7-2 and TRBJ2-7; 11 bases line up with TRBD2. The CDR3 is made up of 17 amino acids. Per germline, CDR1 SGHTA and CDR2 FQGNSA. The trim removed 1 base at V and 2 bases at J, leaving 7 bases unmatched. In nucleotides, the CDR3 is TGTGCCAGCAGCTTAGTAGGCACTAGCGGGGGCCCCTACGAGCAGTACTTC. Translated, it gives CASSLVGTSGGPYEQYF.

The rearrangement links TRBV2 to TRBJ1-5, with 9 bases aligning to TRBD1. CDR1 is SNHLY and CDR2 is FYNNEI in the germline V gene. V shed 4 bases and J 4 bases; nucleotides not matched to a gene: 5. This CDR3 spans 15 amino acids. The CDR3 coding sequence is TGTGCCAGCAGTGCTCCGGGACAGGGTAATCAGCCCCAGCATTTT. It codes for CASSAPGQGNQPQHF.

The rearrangement uses TRBV20-1 and TRBJ1-2, with unresolved D. V lost 4 bases and J 4 bases, leaving 4 bases between the germline ends. This CDR3 contains 10 residues. Per the germline V gene, CDR1 is DFQATT and CDR2 is SNEGSKA (reference sequence). The DNA for the CDR3 is TGCAGTGCTATAATCTATGGCTACACCTTC. It specifies CSAIIYGYTF.

The chain links TRBV19 to TRBJ2-1; D not certain. This CDR3 comprises 16 residues. V shed 2 bases and J shed 0 bases, with 11 bases lying between them. From germline, CDR1 is LNHDA and CDR2 SQIVND (reference sequence). CDR3 bases: TGTGCCAGTAGTATATATGGCACCCGCTCCTACAATGAGCAGTTCTTC. Amino acid sequence: CASSIYGTRSYNEQFF.